These 17 T cell receptor beta chains were all obtained from the same sample, sequenced in a study of Ad26.COV2.S vaccination and SARS-CoV-2 variants. Treatment indicated: 15 to 20 received Ad26.COV2.S at low or high dose, single or two shots; several received placebo; per-sample allocation not given. Sampling occurred on day 63 after the first vaccine or placebo injection. The protocol was immunoSEQ multiplex PCR, while the TCRdb copy is restricted to in-frame clones and leaves out a portion. The table includes approximately 410,000 clones, 92% detected once. This material consisted of peripheral blood, taken in a trial of Ad26.COV2.S vaccine versus placebo. Receptors were obtained from a person between 18 and 60 years old who received the Ad26.COV2.S COVID-19 vaccine or a placebo.

This rearrangement joins TRBV5-8 to TRBJ1-4; 8 positions match TRBD1. The V gene's germline CDR1 is SGHTS and CDR2 YDEGEE. V trimming: 4 bases; J trimming: 7 bases; junction bases outside the gene matches: 12. This CDR3 contains 16 residues. The CDR3, as DNA: TGTGCCAGCAGCAACGACAGGGGAGGGATCGGTGAAAAACTGTTTTTT. This gives the protein CASSNDRGGIGEKLFF.

This clone was detected only a few times. The rearrangement links TRBV4-1 to TRBJ2-7; D possibly uses TRBD1 or TRBD2 (5 bases each). This CDR3 is 15 amino acids long. CDR1 MGHRA and CDR2 YSYEKL come from the germline V gene. V was cut by 2 bases and J by 2 bases, with 13 bases left in between. CDR3 sequence (DNA): TGCGCCAGCAGCCAAACGGGGCTAGGGGCCTACGAGCAGTACTTC. Protein product: CASSQTGLGAYEQYF.

The rearrangement uses TRBV7-6 and TRBJ2-2; perhaps TRBD2 as D (7 bases). V was cut by 0 bases and J by 0 bases, with 11 bases left in between. The CDR3 consists of 17 residues. The germline V gene has CDR1 SGHVS and CDR2 FNYEAQ. The CDR3 is CASSLAVGGPNTGELFF. Here the CDR3 DNA reads TGTGCCAGCAGCTTAGCGGTGGGGGGGCCGAACACCGGGGAGCTGTTTTTT.

The chain combines TRBV18 with TRBJ2-2; maybe TRBD2 (6 bases). Trimming removed 6 bases from V and 0 bases from J, with 8 bases in between. CDR3 length equals 14 residues. Germline V gives CDR1 KGHSH, CDR2 LQKENI. In DNA form, the CDR3 reads TGTGCCAGCTCCGGGGGACCGAACACCGGGGAGCTGTTTTTT. Its protein product is CASSGGPNTGELFF.

V gene TRBV19 combines with J gene TRBJ1-1; no clear D. The V end was cut by 1 base, the J end by 3 bases, with 12 bases between. The CDR3 is made up of 15 amino acids. Germline CDR1 and CDR2: LNHDA and SQIVND (reference sequence). As DNA, the CDR3 is TGTGCCAGTAGTATAGGTCGACACAGCGACACTGAAGCTTTCTTT. Protein product: CASSIGRHSDTEAFF.

CDR3 region: CASSLNLGLETQYF. The CDR3 coding sequence is TGTGCCAGCAGCCTAAACCTAGGCTTGGAGACCCAGTACTTC. The gene calls are TRBV7-2 and TRBJ2-5; D is uncertain. Trimming removed 5 bases from V and 5 bases from J, with 15 bases in between. CDR3 length: 14 residues. Germline assignment: CDR1 SGHTA and CDR2 FQGNSA.

This rearrangement joins TRBV24-1 to TRBJ2-1, with 12 nucleotides matching TRBD2. CDR1 and CDR2 from the germline V gene are KGHDR and SFDVKD. The CDR3 runs 17 residues. V shed 4 bases and J 7 bases; nucleotides not matched to a gene: 10. CDR3 nucleotides: TGTGCCACCAGTGACCCTCTGACTAGCGGGGGCACGAATGAGCAGTTCTTC. This encodes CATSDPLTSGGTNEQFF.

The gene calls are TRBV9 and TRBJ1-2; 8 positions match TRBD1. The CDR3 contains 15 residues. Germline values: CDR1 SGDLS, CDR2 YYNGEE. Trimming cost V 0 bases and J 4 bases; bases outside gene matches: 5. DNA for the CDR3: TGTGCCAGCAGCGTAGAGGGACAGGCGGGCTATGGCTACACCTTC. It is translated as CASSVEGQAGYGYTF.

The rearrangement joins TRBV6-1 to TRBJ2-1; a weak D match, TRBD2 (5 bases). This CDR3 spans 16 amino acids. V lost 3 bases, J lost 2 bases, and 14 bases lay in between. Germline V gives CDR1 MNHNS, CDR2 SASEGT. The CDR3 protein is CASSDEEVPPYNEQFF. CDR3 DNA sequence: TGTGCCAGCAGTGATGAGGAGGTCCCTCCCTACAATGAGCAGTTCTTC.

This chain links TRBV10-3 with TRBJ2-3; TRBD2 matches at 8 bases. The CDR3 has 12 amino acids. Trimming removed 9 bases from V and 9 bases from J; junction bases left unmatched: 8. Germline V CDR1 and CDR2: ENHRY, SYGVKD. In DNA, the CDR3 is TGTGCCATTGCGGGGGGCCAGGGGACGCAGTATTTT. Protein sequence: CAIAGGQGTQYF.

V gene TRBV27 combines with J gene TRBJ1-2, with 10 bases aligning to TRBD1. There are 16 residues in the CDR3. V was pared by 1 base and J by 2 bases, with 4 bases of the junction left unmatched. Germline V gene lookup returns CDR1 MNHEY and CDR2 SMNVEV (reference sequence). The CDR3 sequence is CASSLYRGQGNYGYTF. CDR3 nucleotides: TGTGCCAGCAGTTTATATAGGGGACAGGGGAACTATGGCTACACCTTC.

The gene calls are TRBV29-1 and TRBJ1-1; 10 bases match TRBD1. CDR1 is SQVTM, CDR2 ANQGSEA, per germline. V shed 8 bases and J 4 bases; nucleotides not matched to a gene: 19. The CDR3 contains 17 residues. CDR3 sequence: CSFSGGRQGARFTEAFF. The CDR3 DNA reads as TGCAGCTTCTCCGGGGGGAGACAGGGGGCTCGGTTCACTGAAGCTTTCTTT.

The gene calls are TRBV9 and TRBJ2-5; D gene unclear. The CDR3 runs to 15 residues. CDR1 and CDR2 (germline): SGDLS, YYNGEE. V shed 4 bases and J shed 4 bases, with 17 bases lying between them. The CDR3 nucleotides read TGTGCCAGCAGCACAGCCCCTGGAGAATTAGAGACCCAGTACTTC. Translated: CASSTAPGELETQYF.

DNA of the CDR3: TGTGCCAGCTCAGGACAGGGACGACCGACACAACACGGCGGGGAGCTGTTTTTT. This translates into CASSGQGRPTQHGGELFF. This rearrangement joins TRBV18 to TRBJ2-2, with 8 bases lining up with TRBD1. Germline CDR1 KGHSH, CDR2 LQKENI. This CDR3 contains 18 residues. V lost 5 bases and J lost 7; bases outside the gene matches: 18.

The V gene is TRBV2, the J gene TRBJ1-2, with 12 bases fitting TRBD1. Germline V gene data show CDR1 as SNHLY and CDR2 as FYNNEI. The CDR3 is 16 residues long. V lost 0 bases and J lost 8; bases outside the gene matches: 7. As DNA, the CDR3 is TGTGCCAGCAGTGAAGCGGTGGGACAGGGGGCAAGCGGCTACACCTTC. Translation gives CASSEAVGQGASGYTF.

This chain uses TRBV30 with TRBJ1-3; no clear D. The germline gives CDR1 GTSNPN, CDR2 SVGIG (reference sequence). V lost 3 bases and J lost 0, with 12 bases in between. CDR3 length: 15 amino acids. As DNA, the CDR3 is TGTGCCTGGAGGGCAGCAGACGTCTCTGGAAACACCATATATTTT. Protein: CAWRAADVSGNTIYF.

The rearrangement joins TRBV5-1 to TRBJ2-7; no firm D call. This CDR3 has 13 residues. CDR1 and CDR2 from the germline V gene are SGHRS and YFSETQ. The V end was cut by 0 bases, the J end by 7 bases, with 11 bases between. The DNA for the CDR3 is TGCGCCAGCAGCTTGGAAACCACCTCTGAGCAGTACTTC. It yields the protein CASSLETTSEQYF.